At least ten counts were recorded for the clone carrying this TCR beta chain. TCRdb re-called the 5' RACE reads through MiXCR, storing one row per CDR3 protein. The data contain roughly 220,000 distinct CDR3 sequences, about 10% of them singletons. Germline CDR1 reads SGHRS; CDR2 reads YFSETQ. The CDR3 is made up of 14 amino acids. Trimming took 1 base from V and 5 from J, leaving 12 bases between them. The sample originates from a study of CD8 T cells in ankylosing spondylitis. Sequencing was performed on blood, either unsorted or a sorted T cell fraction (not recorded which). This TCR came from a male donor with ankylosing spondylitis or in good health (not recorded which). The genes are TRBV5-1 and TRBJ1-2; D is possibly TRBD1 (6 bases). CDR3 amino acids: CASSLRDNAYGYTF. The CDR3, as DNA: TGCGCCAGCAGCTTGAGGGACAATGCTTATGGCTACACCTTC.